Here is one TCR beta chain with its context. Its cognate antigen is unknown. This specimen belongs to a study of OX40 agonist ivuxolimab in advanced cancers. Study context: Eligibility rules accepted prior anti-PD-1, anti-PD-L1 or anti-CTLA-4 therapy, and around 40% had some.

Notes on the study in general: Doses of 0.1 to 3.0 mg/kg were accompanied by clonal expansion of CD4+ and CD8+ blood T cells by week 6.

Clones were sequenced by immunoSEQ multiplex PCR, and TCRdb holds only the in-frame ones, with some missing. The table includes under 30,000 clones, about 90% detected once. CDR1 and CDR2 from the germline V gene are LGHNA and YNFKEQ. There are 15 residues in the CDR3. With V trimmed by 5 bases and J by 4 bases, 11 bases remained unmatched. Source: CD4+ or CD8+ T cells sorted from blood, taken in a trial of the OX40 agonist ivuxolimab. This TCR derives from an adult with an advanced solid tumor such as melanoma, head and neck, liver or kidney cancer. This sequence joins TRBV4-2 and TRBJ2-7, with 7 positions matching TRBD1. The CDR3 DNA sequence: TGTGCCAGCAGCGTTGATTCGACAGGGTATTACGAGCAGTACTTC. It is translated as CASSVDSTGYYEQYF.